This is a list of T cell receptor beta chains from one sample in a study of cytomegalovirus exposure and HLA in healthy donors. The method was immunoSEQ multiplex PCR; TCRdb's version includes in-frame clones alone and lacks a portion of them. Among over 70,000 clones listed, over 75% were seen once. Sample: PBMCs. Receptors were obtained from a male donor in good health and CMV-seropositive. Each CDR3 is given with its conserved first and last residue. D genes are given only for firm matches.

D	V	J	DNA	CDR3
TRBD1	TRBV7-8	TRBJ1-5	TGTGCCAGCAGCTTAGCTAACAGGGGAGGACAGCCCCAGCATTTT	CASSLANRGGQPQHF
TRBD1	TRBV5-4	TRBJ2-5	TGTGCCAGCAGCTTTAGAGGGGGCGGGACCCAGTACTTC	CASSFRGGGTQYF
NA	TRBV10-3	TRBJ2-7	TGTGCCATCAGTGAGCCGGCACAGGGAGCGCGCGAGCAGTACTTC	CAISEPAQGAREQYF
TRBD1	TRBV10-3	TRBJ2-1	TGTGCCATCAGTGCGGACAGGGCTACGATCTACAATGAGCAGTTCTTC	CAISADRATIYNEQFF
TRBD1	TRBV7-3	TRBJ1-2	TGTGCCAGCAGCTTAACTCCATTATCCGGGACAGGGAACTATGGCTACACCTTC	CASSLTPLSGTGNYGYTF
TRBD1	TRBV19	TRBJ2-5	TGTGCCAGTAGTATGCACGGGTTCCGGGACAGTAGGGAAGAGACCCAGTACTTC	CASSMHGFRDSREETQYF
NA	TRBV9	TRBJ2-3	TGTGCCAGCAGCGTAGAGGGGGGGAGAGATACGCAGTATTTT	CASSVEGGRDTQYF
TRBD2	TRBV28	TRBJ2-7	TGTGCCAGCAAAAGTATGGGACTACCCTACGAGCAGTACTTC	CASKSMGLPYEQYF
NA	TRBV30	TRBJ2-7	TGTGCCTGGAGTGCTACTACCATCCGGGACACTACGTCCTACGAGCAGTACTTC	CAWSATTIRDTTSYEQYF
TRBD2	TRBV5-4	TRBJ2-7	TGTGCCAGCAGCTTGGGGGGGGGTGGGGTAGCCCCTCTCGAGCAGTACTTC	CASSLGGGGVAPLEQYF